This T cell receptor beta chain was observed in a study of radiotherapy plus CTLA-4 blockade in lung cancer. On the study more broadly: With roughly a third of patients having disease control, objective responses were seen in roughly 18%. Study outcomes and limitations: Tumor-derived TCR clones expanded in blood after radiotherapy plus ipilimumab.

TCRdb's copy holds only in-frame clones and misses some; the assay was immunoSEQ multiplex PCR. Here the sample spans roughly 15,000 clones, around 70% being singletons. The CDR3 is 15 residues long. V gave up 6 bases and J gave up 0 bases; unmatched junction bases: 8. Germline loops: CDR1 LGHNA, CDR2 YSLEER. This clone was seen only once. Its antigen is not known. The TCR originated in a human donor with non-small cell lung cancer whose response to radiotherapy plus ipilimumab could not be evaluated. This sample comprised peripheral blood, obtained from a patient treated with radiotherapy plus ipilimumab. The chain is built from TRBV4-3 and TRBJ2-7; 7 bases align to TRBD1. Here the CDR3 reads CASRWGQKPSYEQYV. In DNA form, the CDR3 reads TGCGCCAGCAGGTGGGGACAGAAACCCTCCTACGAGCAGTACGTC.